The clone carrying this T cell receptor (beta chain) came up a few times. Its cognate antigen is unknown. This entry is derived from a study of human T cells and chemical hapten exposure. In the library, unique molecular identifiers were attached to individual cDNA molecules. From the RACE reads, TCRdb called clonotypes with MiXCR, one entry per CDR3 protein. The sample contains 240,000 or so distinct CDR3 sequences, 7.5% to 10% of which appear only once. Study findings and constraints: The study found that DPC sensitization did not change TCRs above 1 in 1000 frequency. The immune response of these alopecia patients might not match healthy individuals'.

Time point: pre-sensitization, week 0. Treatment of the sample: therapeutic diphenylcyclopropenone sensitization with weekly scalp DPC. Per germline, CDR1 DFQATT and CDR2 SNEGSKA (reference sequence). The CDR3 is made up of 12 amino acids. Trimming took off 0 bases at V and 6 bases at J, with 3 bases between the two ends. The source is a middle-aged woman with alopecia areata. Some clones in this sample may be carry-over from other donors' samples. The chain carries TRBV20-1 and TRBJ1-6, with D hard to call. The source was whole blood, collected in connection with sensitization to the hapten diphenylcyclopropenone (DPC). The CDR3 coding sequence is TGCAGTGCTAGAGAGGTTAATTCACCCCTCCACTTT. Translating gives CSAREVNSPLHF.